This TCR beta chain appears in the sequencing data of a study of cytomegalovirus exposure and HLA in healthy donors. Study-level findings and limits: Accurate prediction of HLA-A and HLA-B alleles (for most subjects) was reportedly achieved from TCR beta sequences. The authors later linked a missense DCLRE1C variant to TCR beta V- and J-gene trimming.

In germline, CDR1 is SNHLY, CDR2 FYNNEI. J lost 6 bases, V lost 6 bases, and 12 bases had no gene match. This CDR3 spans 15 amino acids. Regarding this clone: Its matching antigen is unknown.

Both 60 Vbeta primers and 13 Jbeta primers went into the PCR. TCRdb's table, derived via immunoSEQ multiplex PCR, lists solely in-frame clones and lacks some. Here the sample spans 150,000 to 200,000 clones, around 82% being singletons. The J gene is TRBJ2-7, the V gene TRBV2; 9 nucleotides align to TRBD1. The sequence was obtained from a woman in her twenties or thirties in good health and CMV-seropositive. The sequencing sample was made of PBMCs. The chain's CDR3 is CASRGQGMGLGEQYF. CDR3 DNA sequence: TGTGCCAGCAGGGGACAGGGTATGGGATTGGGCGAGCAGTACTTC.